The rows below give T cell receptor beta chains drawn from one sample of a study of shared clonotypes between healthy human individuals. Method: immunoSEQ multiplex PCR; TCRdb's copy keeps in-frame clones and lacks some. The data contain about 580,000 clones, nearly 98% of them seen just once; the ten biggest clones take up around 0.3%. Sequences were obtained from naive CD8+ T cells sorted from blood. Receptors originate from a man aged 25 to 45 in good health. The CDR3 runs from the conserved cysteine through the conserved F or W.

V	J	CDR3
TRBV6-6	TRBJ2-1	CASIVRGGGSNEQFF
TRBV7-9	TRBJ2-7	CASSPGVRADEGQYF
TRBV11-2	TRBJ2-3	CASSLGQGTLHTDTQYF
TRBV6-1	TRBJ2-7	CASSVRTGPLSYEQYF
TRBV7-9	TRBJ2-7	CASSPQLGPSSYEQYF
TRBV27	TRBJ1-1	CASFMGLEAFF
TRBV2	TRBJ2-1	CAGPGLELNEQFF
TRBV29-1	TRBJ2-3	CSVEDRGQGLDTQYF
TRBV7-8	TRBJ2-7	CASSQLAGSDPEQYF
TRBV29-1	TRBJ2-5	CSVVRAVSYQETQYF
TRBV6-5	TRBJ2-7	CASKLAGSPYEQYF
TRBV29-1	TRBJ2-3	CSVISQFSTDTQYF
TRBV10-3	TRBJ2-7	CAISEKLSGSYEQYF
TRBV29-1	TRBJ1-1	CSVEWETEAFF
TRBV7-9	TRBJ2-7	CASSPPGLRSYEQYF
TRBV11-2	TRBJ2-7	CASSRGGGAPPEQYF
TRBV9	TRBJ2-7	CASSLGTSYEQYF
TRBV5-5	TRBJ2-7	CASSLRPGGTSYEQYF
TRBV7-7	TRBJ2-2	CASSANLVYTGELFF
TRBV18	TRBJ2-1	CASSEGVDEQFF
TRBV27	TRBJ1-1	CASSYRDRDTEAFF
TRBV7-9	TRBJ2-1	CASRPTLENEQFF
TRBV29-1	TRBJ1-1	CSVDTSRTEAFF
TRBV9	TRBJ2-1	CASSPLGQTYNEQFF
TRBV27	TRBJ2-7	CASSSGTYEQYF
TRBV28	TRBJ2-3	CASSSQNTDTQYF
TRBV16	TRBJ2-7	CASSGEGLAGRGEQYF
TRBV27	TRBJ2-7	CASSSRRDRGSYEQYF
TRBV29-1	TRBJ2-2	CSVEEGSGRATRELFF
TRBV6-4	TRBJ2-7	CASSDSGPLAGDYEQYF
TRBV7-8	TRBJ1-1	CASSLYAETGGTRANTEAFF
TRBV7-2	TRBJ2-1	CASSLISGRGFSYNEQFF
TRBV7-9	TRBJ1-1	CASSLGWGRDTEAFF
TRBV9	TRBJ2-3	CASSAGLAGGPVSDTQYF
TRBV6-1	TRBJ2-7	CASRNTGTGYHEQYF
TRBV5-5	TRBJ1-1	CASSGDSNEHWNTEAFF
TRBV11-2	TRBJ2-1	CASSLLAGGPDEQFF
TRBV4-1	TRBJ2-2	CASSQGTQPGTGELFF
TRBV7-2	TRBJ2-7	CASSLFQGTTYEQYF
TRBV29-1	TRBJ2-1	CSVVLADYNEQFF
TRBV27	TRBJ1-2	CASSSTPRDINYGYTF
TRBV5-1	TRBJ1-1	CASSFGTLNTEAFF
TRBV4-1	TRBJ2-7	CASSPTLRDSRLF
TRBV9	TRBJ2-3	CASSARLTSTDTQYF
TRBV2	TRBJ2-7	CASSVGSPYEQYF
TRBV11-2	TRBJ2-7	CASRTAGGFSYEQYF
TRBV4-1	TRBJ2-3	CASSQGIRLASDTQYF
TRBV27	TRBJ1-1	CASSLGPGMNTEAFF
TRBV7-6	TRBJ2-7	CASSGQGSPSYEQYF
TRBV2	TRBJ1-1	CASSARQGGYTEAFF
TRBV27	TRBJ1-4	CASSLQGLNEKLFF
TRBV6-1	TRBJ2-7	CAINSGSIYEQYF